What follows is one T cell receptor beta chain and its context. A second roughly 6 to 12 cycle PCR used barcoded and J-beta primers. TCRdb analysed the 5' RACE reads with MiXCR anew, one entry per CDR3 protein. The sample contains some 1,800,000 distinct CDR3 sequences, about two fifths of which appear only once. The CDR3 extends over 17 amino acids. Germline lookup yields CDR1 SNHLY and CDR2 FYNNEI. Losses at the gene ends were 5 bases for V and 3 bases for J; bases not matched to a gene: 11. This specimen comes from a study of blood T cells in healthy people across ages. The sequence came from a human donor in good health. Sequencing input: blood. The chain carries TRBV2 and TRBJ2-2; TRBD2 aligns across 8 bases. The CDR3: CASSPSVTSADTGELFF. CDR3 bases: TGTGCCAGCAGTCCGTCCGTGACTAGCGCCGACACCGGGGAGCTGTTTTTT.